This T cell receptor (beta chain) was sequenced for a study of blood T cell repertoires in COVID-19. Sequenced by immunoSEQ multiplex PCR; TCRdb stores in-frame clones only, minus some. Here the sample spans fewer than 200,000 clones, 85% being singletons. V was pared by 5 bases and J by 7 bases, with 6 bases of the junction left unmatched. The CDR3 runs to 13 residues. In germline, CDR1 is SGDLS, CDR2 YYNGEE. In its sample, this clone was seen once. Sequencing input: peripheral blood. The source of this sequence is a human donor with acute or convalescent COVID-19. The donor label of this sample is uncertain. The V gene is TRBV9, the J gene TRBJ2-7, with 10 bases identical to TRBD2. The CDR3 protein is CASSSGGRGEQYF. In DNA form, the CDR3 reads TGTGCCAGCAGTAGCGGGGGGAGAGGGGAGCAGTACTTC.